The clone carrying this TCR beta chain has more than one count but fewer than ten. What it binds is not known. This entry comes from a study of cytomegalovirus exposure and HLA in healthy donors. Whole-study findings and limits: A later analysis reportedly found that, within productive TCRs, an Asian-associated ancestry cluster had fewer N-insertions than the mean observed across the roughly 700 donors.

Vbeta (60) and Jbeta (13) primers were used in the PCR. Repertoires were generated with immunoSEQ multiplex PCR, while TCRdb's copy carries only in-frame clones and drops some. The sample carries 65,000 to 90,000 clones, roughly 78% recorded once. The clonotype originates from a man younger than 45 in good health and CMV-seronegative. The sequenced material came from PBMCs.

For the CDR3, the DNA is TGTGCCAGCAGTTGGACCGGGGGGTTAATGGCTGAAGCTTTCTTT. It specifies CASSWTGGLMAEAFF. V usage is TRBV27 and J usage is TRBJ1-1; D may be TRBD1 (5 bases). Germline CDR1 is MNHEY and CDR2 is SMNVEV (reference sequence). The V gene lost 4 bases and the J gene lost 6 bases, with 18 bases spanning the gap. This CDR3 is built from 15 residues.